This TCR beta chain was identified during a study of blood T cell repertoires in COVID-19. Looking at the study overall: The origin of the acute and convalescent COVID-19 samples was the United States, Italy and Spain. T cells, B-cell-depleted T cells, or PBMCs supplied cDNA or gDNA.

As processed by the authors: The assay estimated nucleated cells by amplifying reference gene primers. The method was immunoSEQ multiplex PCR; TCRdb's version includes in-frame clones alone and lacks a portion of them. That table supplies the V and J calls and clone size; D and trimming were determined from the DNA. Altogether 130,000 or so clones are present, 84% being singletons, with the ten largest covering about a sixth. The CDR3 totals 13 residues. V was cut by 7 bases and J by 5 bases, with 12 bases left in between. Per the germline V gene, CDR1 is LNHDA and CDR2 is SQIVND (reference sequence).

The chain joins TRBV19 to TRBJ1-5; TRBD1 might be the D (5 bases). The sequence derives from a woman older than 75 with acute or convalescent COVID-19. Input material: peripheral blood. In DNA, the CDR3 is TGTGCCAGTACCAGGGTCCCTGATCAGCCCCAGCATTTT. Translated: CASTRVPDQPQHF.